The subject of this entry is one T cell receptor beta chain. Which antigen it targets is not known. Base qualities are missing; no much larger clone stands one base away. CDR1 and CDR2, per the germline V gene, are MGHRA and YSYEKL. Its CDR3 holds 13 amino acids, cysteine through phenylalanine. Kept here is only the CDR3 DNA, which spans 39 bases and is read in frame from base 1. Trimming takes 1 base from V and 7 bases from J, and the germline ends sit 8 bases apart. This sample is drawn from a study of blood T cell repertoires in COVID-19 (dated by TCRdb to the early 2020s). Context from the whole study: Samples covering the acute and convalescent phases of COVID-19 were provided by collaborators in the United States, Italy and Spain. Deeply sampled blood TCRbeta repertoires from subjects exposed to, actively infected with, or recovered from COVID-19 were included in the dataset. Where available, HLA class I and class II types were obtained from metadata supplied by the sample provider rather than from assay-based typing. The prospective study material was composed of cDNA or gDNA derived from T cells, B-cell-depleted T cells, or PBMCs. The samples were drawn from two sources: the first 160 participants of the ongoing ImmuneRACE study, and 1,000 to 1,500 subjects contributed by 6 global collaborators. The repertoires were made available in a free public database intended to serve as a resource for research on the immune response to SARS-CoV-2. Nearly every sample came with metadata listing a de-identified subject ID, COVID-19 status, age in years and sex.

Study-wide conclusions, independent of this receptor: The quantity of clinical and demographic metadata differed by source and by participant and was supplied without curation.

TCRbeta CDR3 regions were amplified from genomic DNA by means of the immunoSEQ Assay, a bias-controlled multiplex PCR. The authors' analysis ran thus. The number of nucleated cells in each sample was estimated from the amplification of reference gene primers within the assay. To quantify the absolute abundance of each unique TCRbeta CDR3 rearrangement, sequence reads were collapsed and filtered. Productive Simpson clonality was computed per sample as the square root of Simpson's diversity index over productive rearrangements. TCRdb retrieved this table from immuneACCESS and kept in-frame rearrangements only. Not all clones are present; in checked studies, unresolved V genes account for under half, and no reason is known for the remainder. That table furnishes V, J and clone size, whereas the DNA furnished D and trimming. The sample includes approximately 190,000 clones, with 84% observed a single time. The ten most abundant clones make up about an eighth of the sample.

Whole blood was collected in K2EDTA tubes by collaborating institutions according to the institutions' own protocols. Collaborator samples were shipped for TCRbeta analysis as frozen whole blood, isolated PBMCs, or DNA extracted from either sample type. This clonotype was obtained from a man younger than 45 with active or convalescent COVID-19. The chain joins TRBV4-1 to TRBJ1-5, with the identity of the D gene unclear. Sequenced input: peripheral blood. At the DNA level, the sequence is TGCGCCAGCAGCCAAGTTCGGGTCCAGCCCCAGCATTTT. Translated, this is CASSQVRVQPQHF.